This TCR beta chain was captured by sequencing in a study of CD8 T cells in Susac syndrome. Reverse transcription of roughly 0.5 to 1 ug RNA was carried out with random hexamers. Across 54 Vbeta and 13 Jbeta, TCR beta CDR3 was amplified with immunoSEQ multiplex PCR. MiXCR, applied by TCRdb to the immunoSEQ multiplex PCR reads, yields one record per CDR3 protein. The sample holds some 150,000 distinct CDR3 sequences, about 95% seen once. As to this clonotype: The germline gene is not matched at one end of the junction; a read error may be the cause.

The source is a human donor with multiple sclerosis. Material for sequencing was CD8+ T cells from PBMCs.

This CDR3 reads CASSLGRTSGADTQYF. As DNA, the CDR3 is TGTGCTAGCAGCTTAGGTCGAACTAGCGGGGCTGATACGCAGTATTTT. The rearrangement links TRBV7-7 to TRBJ2-3; 10 nucleotides match TRBD2. The CDR3 length is 16 residues. Germline CDR1 SSHAT, CDR2 FNYEAQ (reference sequence).